The 9 T cell receptor beta chains given below trace back to one sample, sequenced in a study of cytomegalovirus exposure and HLA in healthy donors. The primer mix had 60 Vbeta and 13 Jbeta primers. The data were produced by immunoSEQ multiplex PCR, yet TCRdb's version contains in-frame clones alone and is incomplete. The table records about 190,000 clones, roughly 80% of them present only once. Specimen: PBMCs. The receptors here all came from a man in his fifties or sixties in good health and CMV-seronegative.

The CDR3 loop reads CASSNAGTGEKLFF. The CDR3 bases are TGCGCCAGCAGCAATGCTGGGACAGGTGAAAAACTGTTTTTT. The chain employs TRBV4-1 and TRBJ1-4, with 8 bases fitting TRBD1. V gave up 5 bases and J gave up 7 bases; unmatched junction bases: 6. The germline V gene encodes CDR1 MGHRA and CDR2 YSYEKL. The CDR3 runs 14 residues.

This clone was seen a single time. This sequence joins TRBV5-5 and TRBJ1-2; 8 bases fit TRBD1. CDR1 and CDR2 (germline): SGHKS, YYEKEE (reference sequence). There are 14 residues in the CDR3. With V trimmed by 5 bases and J by 6 bases, 9 bases remained unmatched. The CDR3 DNA sequence: TGTGCCAGCAGGCCTACAGGGGGAGGGAATGGCTACACCTTC. As protein: CASRPTGGGNGYTF.

J is TRBJ2-3 and V is TRBV7-2; TRBD2 matches 10 bases. V lost 5 bases and J lost 2; bases outside the gene matches: 7. The CDR3 is made up of 16 amino acids. Germline loops: CDR1 SGHTA, CDR2 FQGNSA. As DNA, the CDR3 is TGTGCCAGCAGCCCGCGCCTAGCGGGGGTCACAGATACGCAGTATTTT. Protein sequence: CASSPRLAGVTDTQYF.

A few counts support this clone. The gene calls are TRBV6-5 and TRBJ1-1; 7 bases line up with TRBD1. The CDR3 has 15 residues. The J segment lost 0 bases and the V segment lost 6 bases, leaving 7 bases of the junction unmatched. Germline V gene data show CDR1 as MNHEY and CDR2 as SVGAGI. CDR3 DNA sequence: TGTGCCAGCAGCCAAAACCAGGGGGTGAACACTGAAGCTTTCTTT. It translates to CASSQNQGVNTEAFF.

The CDR3 spells CASSFISGTGTYEQYF. The CDR3 nucleotides are TGTGCCAGCTCATTCATCTCCGGGACAGGGACCTACGAGCAGTACTTC. The genes are TRBV18 and TRBJ2-7, with 9 bases aligning to TRBD1. The germline V gene encodes CDR1 KGHSH and CDR2 LQKENI. J lost 2 bases, V lost 5 bases, and 10 bases had no gene match. CDR3 length: 16 amino acids.

The rearrangement joins TRBV9 to TRBJ1-1; TRBD1 aligns across 9 bases. J was trimmed by 1 base and V by 2 bases; bases with no gene match: 6. Germline CDR1 reads SGDLS; CDR2 reads YYNGEE. The CDR3 is 16 amino acids. The CDR3 spells CASSVETGGANTEAFF. The CDR3 DNA reads TGTGCCAGCAGCGTGGAAACAGGGGGCGCGAACACTGAAGCTTTCTTT.

This chain connects TRBV6-1 to TRBJ2-5, with 7 positions matching TRBD1. The last part of the DNA fits TRBJ2-7 better; the J call may be wrong. The CDR3 sequence is 14 residues long. Germline lookup yields CDR1 MNHNS and CDR2 SASEGT. The CDR3 DNA is TGTGCCAGCACCATGACAGGGAAGGGTTACGAGCAGTACTTC. Translated: CASTMTGKGYEQYF.

This clone was observed a single time. The chain has TRBV6-5 and TRBJ2-1; 9 bases are shared with TRBD2. The CDR3 extends over 16 amino acids. Germline CDR1 and CDR2: MNHEY and SVGAGI. J gave up 7 bases and V 4 bases, and 11 bases lay outside the gene matches. CDR3 nucleotides: TGTGCCAGCAGTTTACCTGGGGCGGGGGGGCCTAATGAGCAGTTCTTC. Protein sequence: CASSLPGAGGPNEQFF.

This clone has a handful of counts. This rearrangement joins TRBV7-2 to TRBJ1-2; D is unresolved. Trimming took 5 bases from V and 4 from J, leaving 11 bases between them. This CDR3 contains 13 residues. CDR1 SGHTA and CDR2 FQGNSA come from the germline V gene. The chain's CDR3 is CASSPPFIYGYTF. The CDR3 DNA is TGTGCCAGCAGCCCCCCCTTTATCTATGGCTACACCTTC. The full variable domain, in which reference TRBV7-2 and TRBJ1-2 provide the parts outside the CDR3, is GAGVSQSPSNKVTEKGKDVELRCDPISGHTALYWYRQSLGQGLEFLIYFQGNSAPDKSGLPSDRFSAERTGGSVSTLTIQRTQQEDSAVYLCASSPPFIYGYTFGSGTRLTVV.